The entry below describes one T cell receptor (beta chain). The antigen is not known. This sample was taken from a study of human thymus T cells. Produced via immunoSEQ multiplex PCR; TCRdb's table is partial and in-frame only. The sample has roughly 86,000 clones, around 96% seen once. Corrective cardiac operations yielded the resected thymus tissue. The germline V gene has CDR1 MNHEY and CDR2 SMNVEV (reference sequence). Trimming removed 5 bases at V and 3 bases at J, with 19 bases between. The CDR3 runs 16 residues. Findings and limits, study-wide: The authors found apparently biased V and J gene usage in thymic and blood repertoires.

The sequence was obtained from a boy in the first two years of life with a congenital heart defect but otherwise immunologically healthy. The sequenced sample consisted of thymus tissue. This chain joins TRBV27 and TRBJ1-1, with D hard to call. CDR3 amino acids: CASSPDSVASHTEAFF. As DNA, the CDR3 is TGTGCCAGCAGTCCTGACTCTGTTGCCTCTCACACTGAAGCTTTCTTT.